This paragraph covers one T cell receptor (beta chain) sequence. Germline V gene lookup returns CDR1 SGDLS and CDR2 YYNGEE. Trimming stripped 0 bases from V and 2 bases from J, with 9 bases between. The CDR3 spans 14 residues. TCRdb keeps only in-frame clones here, not all; method: immunoSEQ multiplex PCR. The sample contains 60,000 to 80,000 clones, about 85% of which appear only once. The sample belongs to a study of T cell responses to AZD1222 COVID-19 vaccine. This TCR was recovered from an adult in good health. This sample comprised peripheral blood, obtained on day 0 of AZD1222 vaccination. V and J are TRBV9 and TRBJ2-7; no firm D call. CDR3 protein: CASSVAGGTYEQYF. The CDR3 coding sequence is TGTGCCAGCAGCGTAGCCGGCGGTACCTACGAGCAGTACTTC. The full variable domain, rest sourced from reference TRBV9 and TRBJ2-7, is DSGVTQTPKHLITATGQRVTLRCSPRSGDLSVYWYQQSLDQGLQFLIQYYNGEERAKGNILERFSAQQFPDLHSELNLSSLELGDSALYFCASSVAGGTYEQYFGPGTRLTVT.